What follows is one T cell receptor beta chain and its context. The sample belongs to a study of blood T cell repertoires in COVID-19. Germline V gene data show CDR1 as SGDLS and CDR2 as YYNGEE. The V and J ends lost 5 bases and 0 bases respectively, with 15 bases between them. CDR3 length: 16 amino acids. Per the authors' pipeline: Amplification with reference gene primers provided the estimates of nucleated cell counts. Profiled with immunoSEQ multiplex PCR; TCRdb holds only in-frame clones, not every one. For V, J and clone size, that table is used; D and trimming come from the DNA. The table includes a few hundred thousand clones, approximately 88% detected once.

The chain recombines TRBV9 with TRBJ2-1, with D tentatively TRBD2 (6 bases). The sequence was collected from a man aged 40-50 years with acute or convalescent COVID-19. Sequencing was done on a sample of peripheral blood. DNA for the CDR3: TGTGCCAGCAGTAGAGCTAGCGCGAGCTCCTACAATGAGCAGTTCTTC. Encoded protein: CASSRASASSYNEQFF.